The next 9 T cell receptor beta chains were all read from a single sample in a study of follicular helper T cells after annual influenza vaccination. TCRdb's table, derived via immunoSEQ multiplex PCR, lists solely in-frame clones and lacks some. The data hold about 10,000 clones, with around four fifths observed a single time. The sample's time point: 2014-2015 season, 7 days after vaccination. The source material was CXCR5- memory CD4+ T cells sorted from blood, sampled 7 days after influenza vaccination. The receptor source for this set is an adult who received the influenza vaccine.

The CDR3 coding sequence is TGTGCCAGCAGTTTAATTAAGGGAGTTAACACCGGGGAGCTGTTTTTT. This codes for CASSLIKGVNTGELFF. This rearrangement joins TRBV28 to TRBJ2-2, with a possible D match to TRBD2 (5 bases). Per germline, CDR1 MDHEN and CDR2 SYDVKM. This CDR3 contains 16 residues. The V end lost 2 bases, the J end lost 2 bases, and 12 bases lay between the germline ends. Full variable domain (rest looked up from reference TRBV28 and TRBJ2-2): DVKVTQSSRYLVKRTGEKVFLECVQDMDHENMFWYRQDPGLGLRLIYFSYDVKMKEKGDIPEGYSVSREKKERFSLILESASTNQTSMYLCASSLIKGVNTGELFFGEGSRLTVL.

J is TRBJ2-5 and V is TRBV19; D call uncertain. The V end lost 1 base, the J end lost 2 bases, and 5 bases lay between the germline ends. Germline-derived CDR1 and CDR2 are LNHDA and SQIVND (reference sequence). CDR3 length equals 13 residues. CDR3 DNA sequence: TGTGCCAGTAGTATAGGTAATCAAGAGACCCAGTACTTC. The encoded protein is CASSIGNQETQYF.

The CDR3: CASSGTGRSSGELFF. In nucleotides, the CDR3 is TGCGCCAGCAGCGGGACAGGGAGGTCGTCCGGGGAGCTGTTTTTT. The chain links TRBV5-1 to TRBJ2-2; 9 positions match TRBD1. V trimming: 4 bases; J trimming: 6 bases; junction bases outside the gene matches: 7. The CDR3 is 15 amino acids. Germline CDR1 reads SGHRS; CDR2 reads YFSETQ.

This clone was seen once. The chain is built from TRBV5-5 and TRBJ2-7; tentatively, D is TRBD1 (5 bases). Germline V gene sequence: CDR1 SGHKS, CDR2 YYEKEE (reference sequence). V lost 4 bases, J lost 2 bases, and 16 bases lay in between. CDR3 size: 15 residues. The CDR3 nucleotides are TGTGCCAGCAGCGTATCCCCGACAGAAACCTACGAGCAGTACTTC. It codes for CASSVSPTETYEQYF.

This chain joins TRBV7-2 and TRBJ2-1; 8 positions match TRBD2. Germline trimming cut 1 base from V and 12 bases from J; bases unmatched to any gene: 8. CDR3 length: 14 residues. Germline assignment: CDR1 SGHTA and CDR2 FQGNSA. CDR3 residues: CASSLETLAATQFF. The DNA for the CDR3 is TGTGCCAGCAGCTTAGAGACACTAGCGGCCACGCAGTTCTTC.

The J gene is TRBJ2-3, the V gene TRBV7-2; 8 bases match TRBD2. This CDR3 has 15 amino acids. CDR1 and CDR2 from the germline V gene are SGHTA and FQGNSA. The trim removed 3 bases at V and 4 bases at J, leaving 6 bases unmatched. The DNA of the CDR3 is TGTGCCAGCAGCTTTCGGGAGGGCCGCGCAGATACGCAGTATTTT. This translates into CASSFREGRADTQYF.

This chain joins TRBV7-9 and TRBJ2-2; D remains ambiguous. Trimming shortened V by 5 bases and J by 0 bases, and 10 bases separated the two germline ends. Germline values: CDR1 SEHNR, CDR2 FQNEAQ (reference sequence). This CDR3 contains 15 residues. DNA of the CDR3: TGTGCCAGCAGCCCCAGGCGCGCGAACACCGGGGAGCTGTTTTTT. As protein: CASSPRRANTGELFF. The full variable domain, in which reference TRBV7-9 and TRBJ2-2 provide the parts outside the CDR3, is DTGVSQNPRHKITKRGQNVTFRCDPISEHNRLYWYRQTLGQGPEFLTYFQNEAQLEKSRLLSDRFSAERPKGSFSTLEIQRTEQGDSAMYLCASSPRRANTGELFFGEGSRLTVL.

This sequence joins TRBV6-6 and TRBJ2-3; 7 nucleotides align to TRBD1. The CDR3 runs to 16 residues. The J segment lost 0 bases and the V segment lost 3 bases, leaving 6 bases of the junction unmatched. The germline V gene has CDR1 MNHNY and CDR2 SVGAGI (reference sequence). The CDR3 coding sequence is TGTGCCAGCAGTTATTATTCGGGACAGAGCACAGATACGCAGTATTTT. Translating gives CASSYYSGQSTDTQYF.

The chain recombines TRBV7-2 with TRBJ2-7; a possible D gene is TRBD2 (5 bases). Deletions cut 1 base from V and 0 bases from J, with 7 bases between. This CDR3 region has 14 residues. Germline V gives CDR1 SGHTA, CDR2 FQGNSA. The CDR3 here is CASSLDGSSYEQYF. The CDR3, as DNA: TGTGCCAGCAGCTTAGATGGGAGCTCCTACGAGCAGTACTTC.